Listed here is a single TCR beta chain. The sample originates from a study of T-cell reconstitution after alpha-beta-depleted transplantation in children. Germline lookup yields CDR1 DFQATT and CDR2 SNEGSKA (reference sequence). The CDR3 has 13 residues. The authors prepared the TCRbeta library with unique molecular identifiers. Each CDR3 protein is one row after TCRdb ran MiXCR on the PCR reads. The sample has about 500,000 distinct CDR3 sequences; 32% are singletons. The sample in question was PBMCs from the stem cell graft donor, obtained from the stem cell graft. The clonotype originates from a human donor who donated a stem cell graft to a child with aplastic anemia. The chain combines TRBV20-1 with TRBJ2-7; 10 positions match TRBD2. The CDR3 DNA reads as TGCAGGGTTGGACTAGCGGCCCCCTACGAGCAGTACTTC. Protein sequence: CRVGLAAPYEQYF.